Described below is a single T cell receptor beta chain sequence and its context. Template switching created a universal primer site, and the cDNA included unique molecular identifiers. TCRdb re-called the 5' RACE reads through MiXCR, storing one row per CDR3 protein. The sample consists of some 240,000 distinct CDR3 sequences, around 8% of them appearing once. The data were obtained in a study of identical twins. Germline V lookup: CDR1 SGHTA, CDR2 FQGTGA. This CDR3 contains 14 residues. The V and J ends lost 5 bases and 7 bases, in that order; junction bases with no gene match: 7. With no exceptions, donors were healthy Caucasians. This sample was shared with a second study, whose subject was yellow fever vaccine responses in identical twins.

This TCR derives from a woman under 30 in good health. Sequencing was performed on CD8+ T cells sorted from blood. The chain employs TRBV7-3 and TRBJ2-1; 8 nucleotides align to TRBD1. For the CDR3, the DNA is TGTGCCAGCAGCCCAGGGGGCGCTGGGAATGAGCAGTTCTTC. This translates into CASSPGGAGNEQFF.